A selection of T cell receptor beta chains follows, all from one sample in a study of T cells in Graves' hyperthyroidism and ophthalmopathy. TCRdb re-called the multiplex PCR reads through MiXCR, storing one row per CDR3 protein. Of fewer than 550,000 distinct CDR3 sequences in the sample, 24% were seen once. Sequencing used blood. The receptors originated from a woman younger than 45 with Graves' ophthalmopathy. CDR3s include the opening cysteine and the closing phenylalanine or tryptophan. D genes are given only for firm matches. Rows may omit the clone size; those that give it use once, few, many or a size class.

D	V	size	J	CDR3	DNA
TRBD1	TRBV27	many	TRBJ2-2	CASKSPGTANGELFF	TGTGCCAGCAAGAGTCCCGGGACAGCAAACGGGGAGCTGTTTTTT
TRBD1	TRBV12-3/TRBV12-4	-	TRBJ1-1	CASSAPGQDSKTEAFF	TGTGCCAGCAGTGCCCCGGGACAGGATTCGAAAACTGAAGCTTTCTTT
-	TRBV29-1	many	TRBJ1-2	CSVGGVGYGYTF	TGCAGCGTTGGTGGGGTTGGCTATGGCTACACCTTC
-	TRBV30	-	TRBJ1-1	CAKQGNTEAFF	TGTGCCAAGCAGGGGAACACTGAAGCTTTCTTT
-	TRBV27	-	TRBJ2-7	CASSLGRQAPYEQYF	TGTGCCAGCAGCTTGGGAAGACAGGCCCCCTACGAGCAGTACTTC
-	TRBV28	many	TRBJ2-7	CASSPGHTFSYEQYF	TGTGCCAGCAGTCCTGGGCATACCTTCTCCTACGAGCAGTACTTC
-	TRBV12-3/TRBV12-4	few	TRBJ2-7	CASSLRQDDYEQYF	TGTGCCAGCAGTTTACGGCAGGATGACTACGAGCAGTACTTC
-	TRBV12-5	-	TRBJ2-3	CASGLGPGLGTDTQYF	TGTGCTAGTGGTTTGGGCCCAGGGCTTGGCACAGATACGCAGTATTTT
-	TRBV19	many	TRBJ2-7	CASSTGSYEQYF	TGTGCCAGTAGTACAGGTTCCTACGAGCAGTACTTC
TRBD1	TRBV10-3	many	TRBJ2-7	CASGQGNYYEQYF	TGTGCCAGCGGACAGGGGAATTACTACGAGCAGTACTTC
TRBD2	TRBV2	many	TRBJ2-5	CASRDLAGGQETQYF	TGTGCCAGCAGGGATTTAGCGGGGGGACAAGAGACCCAGTACTTC
TRBD2	TRBV6-5	-	TRBJ2-7	CASSWASGPYEQYF	TGTGCCAGCAGTTGGGCTAGCGGCCCCTACGAGCAGTACTTC
-	TRBV11-1	-	TRBJ2-3	CASSLLGGGADTQYF	TGTGCCAGCAGCTTATTGGGCGGAGGCGCAGATACGCAGTATTTT
-	TRBV10-3	-	TRBJ2-3	CAIRSNINRGSDTQYF	TGTGCCATCAGGAGTAATATTAATAGGGGTTCAGATACGCAGTATTTT
-	TRBV12-3/TRBV12-4	-	TRBJ1-5	CASSLDLGTSNQPQHF	TGTGCCAGCAGTTTAGATTTGGGGACTAGCAATCAGCCCCAGCATTTT
TRBD1	TRBV6-5	-	TRBJ2-7	CASSSDRAEIGYEQYF	TGTGCCAGCAGTTCCGACAGGGCGGAAATTGGCTACGAGCAGTACTTC
TRBD1	TRBV6-1	-	TRBJ1-3	CASRPGQGFGNTIYF	TGTGCCAGCAGACCGGGACAGGGTTTTGGAAACACCATATATTTT
-	TRBV29-1	many	TRBJ1-1	CSVVLVSEAFF	TGCAGCGTTGTTTTGGTCAGTGAAGCTTTCTTT
-	TRBV10-3	many	TRBJ2-2	CASSRQAELTGELFF	TGTGCCTCCTCGAGGCAGGCGGAACTCACCGGGGAGCTGTTTTTT
TRBD1	TRBV29-1	many	TRBJ1-5	CSAWTGGGQPQHF	TGCAGCGCCTGGACAGGGGGGGGTCAGCCCCAGCATTTT
-	TRBV6-2/TRBV6-3	many	TRBJ1-1	CASRGTVNTEAFF	TGTGCCAGCAGGGGGACGGTGAACACTGAAGCTTTCTTT
TRBD1	TRBV6-4	many	TRBJ1-5	CASSDLDRGASNQPQHF	TGTGCCAGCAGTGACCTGGACAGGGGAGCGAGCAATCAGCCCCAGCATTTT
-	TRBV27	-	TRBJ1-2	CASSSPTRGVPGYTF	TGTGCCAGCAGTTCCCCAACTCGGGGGGTGCCTGGCTACACCTTC
-	TRBV19	-	TRBJ1-5	CASSTLDSNQPQHF	TGTGCCAGTAGTACCTTAGATAGCAATCAGCCCCAGCATTTT